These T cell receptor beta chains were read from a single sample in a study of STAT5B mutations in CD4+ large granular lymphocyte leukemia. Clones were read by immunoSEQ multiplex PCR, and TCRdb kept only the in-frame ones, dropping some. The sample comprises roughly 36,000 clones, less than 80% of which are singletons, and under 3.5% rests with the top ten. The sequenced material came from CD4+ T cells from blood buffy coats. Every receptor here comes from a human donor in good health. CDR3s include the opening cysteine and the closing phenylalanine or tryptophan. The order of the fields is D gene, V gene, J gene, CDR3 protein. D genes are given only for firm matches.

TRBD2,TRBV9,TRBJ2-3,CASSVELAGGGDTQYF
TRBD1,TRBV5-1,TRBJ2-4,CASSLGDRAPVYF
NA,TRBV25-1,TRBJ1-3,CASSESRTAGNTIYF
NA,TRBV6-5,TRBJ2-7,CASSYSPDSYEQYF
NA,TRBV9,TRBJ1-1,CASSAAPGRLKTEAFF
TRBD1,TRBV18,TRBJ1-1,CASSPPQGSEAFF
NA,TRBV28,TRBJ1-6,CASRKNSPLHF
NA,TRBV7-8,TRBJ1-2,CASSLEAGKYGYTF
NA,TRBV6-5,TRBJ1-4,CASSYSRGSTTFF
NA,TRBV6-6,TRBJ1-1,CASSYAGPSEAFF
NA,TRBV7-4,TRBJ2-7,CASSEDRPYEQYF
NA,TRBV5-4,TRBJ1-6,CASRRRYSSYNSPLHF
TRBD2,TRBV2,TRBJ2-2,CASSGLAPANTGELFF
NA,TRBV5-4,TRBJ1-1,CASSSSSSVNTEAFF
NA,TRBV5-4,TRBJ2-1,CASSLTGLNEQFF
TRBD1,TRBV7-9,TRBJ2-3,CASSIGTGDTDTQYF
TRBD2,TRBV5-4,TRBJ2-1,CASSLESGGAGEQFF
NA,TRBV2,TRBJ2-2,CASSDNRVGTGELFF